Presented here are 11 T cell receptor beta chains from one specimen sequenced in a study of T cell responses to AZD1222 COVID-19 vaccine. Libraries were prepared by immunoSEQ multiplex PCR; TCRdb keeps only in-frame clonotypes and omits some of them. The sample holds fewer than 120,000 clones, around nine tenths seen once. Sequences were derived from peripheral blood, sampled 28 days after the second AZD1222 dose. The source is an adult who received the AZD1222 COVID-19 vaccine.

V is TRBV4-1 and J is TRBJ1-2, with TRBD1 matching 8 bases. The V gene end was trimmed by 0 bases and the J gene end by 4 bases; junction bases not matched to a gene: 7. CDR1 MGHRA and CDR2 YSYEKL come from the germline V gene. The CDR3 is 16 amino acids. CDR3 bases: TGCGCCAGCAGCCAAGACTCTGGACAGGGCCGCTATGGCTACACCTTC. It codes for CASSQDSGQGRYGYTF.

The chain recombines TRBV29-1 with TRBJ1-3; the D is unclear. V was pared by 3 bases and J by 4 bases, with 10 bases between. The CDR3 loop spans 13 amino acids. Per the germline V gene, CDR1 is SQVTM and CDR2 is ANQGSEA. The CDR3 region is CSVDLGSGNTIYF. CDR3 in DNA: TGCAGCGTTGATTTGGGTTCCGGAAACACCATATATTTT.

On this clone itself: The junction departs from germline at one end; a sequencing error may be responsible. This rearrangement joins TRBV7-7 to TRBJ1-5; 7 nucleotides match TRBD1. CDR3 length: 13 amino acids. Germline V CDR1 and CDR2: SSHAT, FNYEAQ (reference sequence). As DNA, the CDR3 is TGTGCTAGCAGCATCGACAGGGATCAGCCCCAGCATTTT. Amino acids: CASSIDRDQPQHF.

V gene TRBV24-1 combines with J gene TRBJ2-1, with D perhaps assigned TRBD1 or TRBD2 (6 bases each). V dropped 0 bases and J dropped 5 bases, with 13 bases sitting between them. Per the germline V gene, CDR1 is KGHDR and CDR2 is SFDVKD. The CDR3 consists of 16 residues. The CDR3 spells CATSDLWGALNNEQFF. The CDR3 DNA sequence: TGTGCCACCAGTGATTTGTGGGGGGCGCTAAACAATGAGCAGTTCTTC.

The chain links TRBV4-2 to TRBJ2-1; D could derive from TRBD1 or TRBD2 (6 bases each). CDR1 and CDR2 (germline): LGHNA, YNFKEQ. The V end lost 1 base, the J end lost 4 bases, and 14 bases lay between the germline ends. CDR3 length equals 16 residues. The chain's CDR3 is CASSQVSGGVYNEQFF. CDR3 bases: TGTGCCAGCAGCCAAGTATCCGGGGGCGTATACAATGAGCAGTTCTTC.

J is TRBJ1-6 and V is TRBV27; possible D gene TRBD1, 6 bases. The CDR3 spans 13 residues. Deletions cut 5 bases from V and 7 bases from J, with 9 bases between. Germline CDR1 is MNHEY and CDR2 is SMNVEV (reference sequence). CDR3: CASSLGQNSPLHF. For the CDR3, the DNA is TGTGCCAGCAGTCTCGGACAGAATTCACCCCTCCACTTT.

This chain joins TRBV4-1 and TRBJ1-1; possibly TRBD1 for D (6 bases). The ends were cut back, 1 base at V and 11 bases at J, with 11 bases in the middle. The CDR3 extends over 12 amino acids. CDR1 is MGHRA, CDR2 YSYEKL, per germline. The CDR3 here is CASSQGGGWAFF. Written as DNA, the CDR3 is TGCGCCAGCAGCCAAGGGGGGGGCTGGGCTTTCTTT.

V and J are TRBV11-2 and TRBJ2-7; 7 bases are a match to TRBD1. The CDR3 spans 14 residues. V was pared by 5 bases and J by 4 bases, with 8 bases of the junction left unmatched. Germline CDR1 and CDR2: SGHAT and FQNNGV. The CDR3 reads CASSRNTGEYEQYF. The CDR3, as DNA: TGTGCCAGCAGCCGCAACACAGGGGAATACGAGCAGTACTTC.

V usage is TRBV11-1 and J usage is TRBJ2-5, with D tentatively TRBD2 (6 bases). CDR3 length equals 14 residues. Trimming pared 5 bases from V and 5 bases from J, leaving 15 bases between. The germline CDR1 and CDR2 sequences are SGHAT and FQDESV (reference sequence). The CDR3 nucleotides read TGTGCCAGCAGCAAGTTCCGGGGGACGGAGACCCAGTACTTC. Protein product: CASSKFRGTETQYF.

The chain carries TRBV7-2 and TRBJ1-6, with unresolved D. CDR1 and CDR2 from the germline V gene are SGHTA and FQGNSA. With 1 base removed from V and 5 bases from J, the gap between germline ends came to 9 bases. The CDR3 has 15 amino acids. CDR3 sequence: CASSLDLRNNSPLHF. In nucleotides, the CDR3 is TGTGCCAGCAGCTTAGACCTCAGGAATAATTCACCCCTCCACTTT.

This clone has only one observation. The rearrangement links TRBV12-3 or TRBV12-4 to TRBJ1-1; possible D gene TRBD1, 6 bases. This CDR3 comprises 13 residues. The V gene lost 6 bases and the J gene lost 8 bases, with 16 bases spanning the gap. CDR3 sequence: CASSRQGLREAFF. In DNA form, the CDR3 reads TGTGCCAGCAGCCGCCAGGGGCTTCGAGAAGCTTTCTTT.